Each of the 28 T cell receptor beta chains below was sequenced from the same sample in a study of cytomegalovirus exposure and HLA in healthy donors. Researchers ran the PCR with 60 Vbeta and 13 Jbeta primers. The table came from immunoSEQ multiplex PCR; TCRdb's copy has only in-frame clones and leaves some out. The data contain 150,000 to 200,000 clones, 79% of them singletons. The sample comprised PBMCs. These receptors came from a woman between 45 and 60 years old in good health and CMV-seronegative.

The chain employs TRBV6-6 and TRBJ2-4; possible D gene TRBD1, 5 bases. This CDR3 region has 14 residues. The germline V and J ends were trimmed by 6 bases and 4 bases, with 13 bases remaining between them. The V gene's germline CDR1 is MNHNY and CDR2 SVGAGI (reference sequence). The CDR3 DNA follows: TGTGCCAGCAGCCCAGGGATGGTAAAAAACATTCAGTACTTC. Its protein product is CASSPGMVKNIQYF.

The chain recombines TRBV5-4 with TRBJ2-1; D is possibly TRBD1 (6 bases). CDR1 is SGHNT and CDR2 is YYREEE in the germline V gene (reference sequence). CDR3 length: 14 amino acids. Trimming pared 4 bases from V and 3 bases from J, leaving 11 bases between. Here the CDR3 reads CASSGLDSYNEQFF. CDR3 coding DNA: TGTGCCAGCAGCGGCCTGGACAGCTACAATGAGCAGTTCTTC.

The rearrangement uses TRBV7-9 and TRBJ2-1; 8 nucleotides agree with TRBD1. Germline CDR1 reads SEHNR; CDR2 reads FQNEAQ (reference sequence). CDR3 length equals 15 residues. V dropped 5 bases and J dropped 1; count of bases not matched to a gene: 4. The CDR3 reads CASSHRGISYNEQFF. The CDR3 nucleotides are TGTGCCAGCAGCCACAGGGGGATTTCCTACAATGAGCAGTTCTTC.

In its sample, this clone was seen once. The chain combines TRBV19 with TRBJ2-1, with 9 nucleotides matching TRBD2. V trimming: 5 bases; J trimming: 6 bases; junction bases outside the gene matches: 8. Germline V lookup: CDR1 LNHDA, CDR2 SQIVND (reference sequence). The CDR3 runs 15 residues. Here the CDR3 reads CASSFRTSDSNEQFF. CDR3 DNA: TGTGCCAGTAGTTTTAGGACTAGCGATTCCAATGAGCAGTTCTTC.

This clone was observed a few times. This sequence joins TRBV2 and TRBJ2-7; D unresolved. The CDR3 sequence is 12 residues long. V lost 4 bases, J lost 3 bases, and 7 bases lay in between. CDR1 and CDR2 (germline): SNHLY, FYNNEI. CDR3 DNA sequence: TGTGCCAGCAGTGGACTTGGCTACGAGCAGTACTTC. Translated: CASSGLGYEQYF.

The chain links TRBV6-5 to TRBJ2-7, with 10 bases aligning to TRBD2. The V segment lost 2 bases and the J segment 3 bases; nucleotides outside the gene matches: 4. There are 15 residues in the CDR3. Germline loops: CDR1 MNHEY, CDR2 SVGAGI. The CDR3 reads CASSYSGRADYEQYF. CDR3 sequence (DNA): TGTGCCAGCAGTTACAGCGGGAGGGCCGACTACGAGCAGTACTTC.

CDR3 sequence (DNA): TGTGCCACCAGCAGAGATCCGACAGGCACAGATACGCAGTATTTT. Protein: CATSRDPTGTDTQYF. The rearrangement uses TRBV15 and TRBJ2-3, with D possibly matching TRBD1 (5 bases). From germline, CDR1 is LNHNV and CDR2 YYDKDF (reference sequence). Trimming cost V 0 bases and J 1 base, with 8 bases left between them. The CDR3 extends over 15 amino acids.

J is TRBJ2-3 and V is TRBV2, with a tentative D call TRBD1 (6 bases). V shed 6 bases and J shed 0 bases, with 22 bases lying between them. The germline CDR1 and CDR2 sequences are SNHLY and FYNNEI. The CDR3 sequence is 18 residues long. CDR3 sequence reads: CASRRSLDRLSSTDTQYF. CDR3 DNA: TGTGCCAGCAGACGGAGCCTCGACAGGCTGAGTAGCACAGATACGCAGTATTTT.

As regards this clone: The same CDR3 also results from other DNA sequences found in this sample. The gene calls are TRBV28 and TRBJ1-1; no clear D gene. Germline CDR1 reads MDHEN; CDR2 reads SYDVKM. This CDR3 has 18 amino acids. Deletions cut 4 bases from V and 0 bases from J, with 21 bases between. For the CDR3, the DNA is TGTGCCAGCAGTTCCGACGGCACGCGGGGTTCCCTGAACACTGAAGCTTTCTTT. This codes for CASSSDGTRGSLNTEAFF.

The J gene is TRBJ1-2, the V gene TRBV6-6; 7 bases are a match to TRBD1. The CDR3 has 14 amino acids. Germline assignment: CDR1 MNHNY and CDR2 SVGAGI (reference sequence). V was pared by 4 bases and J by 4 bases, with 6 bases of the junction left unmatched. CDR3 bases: TGTGCCAGCAGTTCCCCAGACAGGGTCTATGGCTACACCTTC. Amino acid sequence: CASSSPDRVYGYTF.

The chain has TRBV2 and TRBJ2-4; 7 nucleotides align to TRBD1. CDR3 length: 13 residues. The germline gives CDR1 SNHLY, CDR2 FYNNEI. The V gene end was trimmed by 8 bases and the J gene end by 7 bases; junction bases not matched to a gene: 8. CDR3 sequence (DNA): TGTGCCAGCGGGTACAGGGGTTTCAACATTCAGTACTTC. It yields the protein CASGYRGFNIQYF.

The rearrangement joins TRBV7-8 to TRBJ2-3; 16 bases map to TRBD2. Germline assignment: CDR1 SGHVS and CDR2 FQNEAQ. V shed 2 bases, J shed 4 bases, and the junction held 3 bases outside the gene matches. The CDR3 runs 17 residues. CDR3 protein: CASSLLGTSGGADTQYF. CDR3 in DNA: TGTGCCAGCAGCTTACTCGGGACTAGCGGGGGGGCAGATACGCAGTATTTT.

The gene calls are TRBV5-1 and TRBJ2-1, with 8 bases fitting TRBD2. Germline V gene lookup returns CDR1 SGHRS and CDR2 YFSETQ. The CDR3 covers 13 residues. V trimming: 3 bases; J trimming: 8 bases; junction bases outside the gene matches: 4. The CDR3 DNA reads TGCGCCAGCAGCTCGGGGGGGGGTTATGAGCAGTTCTTC. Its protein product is CASSSGGGYEQFF.

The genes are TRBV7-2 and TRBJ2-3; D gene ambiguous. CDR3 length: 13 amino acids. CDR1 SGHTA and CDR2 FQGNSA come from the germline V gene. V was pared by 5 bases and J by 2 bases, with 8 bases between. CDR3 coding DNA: TGTGCCAGCAGCGCCGGTCACACAGATACGCAGTATTTT. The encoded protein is CASSAGHTDTQYF. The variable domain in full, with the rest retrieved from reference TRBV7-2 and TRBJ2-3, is GAGVSQSPSNKVTEKGKDVELRCDPISGHTALYWYRQSLGQGLEFLIYFQGNSAPDKSGLPSDRFSAERTGGSVSTLTIQRTQQEDSAVYLCASSAGHTDTQYFGPGTRLTVL.

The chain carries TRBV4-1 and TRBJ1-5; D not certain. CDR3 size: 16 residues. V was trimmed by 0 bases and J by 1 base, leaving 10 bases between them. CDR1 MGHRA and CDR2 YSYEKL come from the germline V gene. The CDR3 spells CASSQDAAVSNQPQHF. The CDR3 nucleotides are TGCGCCAGCAGCCAAGATGCTGCAGTGAGCAATCAGCCCCAGCATTTT.

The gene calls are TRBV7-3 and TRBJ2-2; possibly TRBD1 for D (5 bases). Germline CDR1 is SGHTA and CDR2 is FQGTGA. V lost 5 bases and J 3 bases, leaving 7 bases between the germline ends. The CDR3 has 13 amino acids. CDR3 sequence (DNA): TGTGCCAGCAGCCCAGGGTACACCGGGGAGCTGTTTTTT. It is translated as CASSPGYTGELFF.

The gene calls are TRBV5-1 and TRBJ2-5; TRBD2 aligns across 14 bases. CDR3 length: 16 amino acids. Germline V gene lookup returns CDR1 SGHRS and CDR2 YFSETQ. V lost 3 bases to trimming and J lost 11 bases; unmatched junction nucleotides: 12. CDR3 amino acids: CASSWGGTSGRGEQYF. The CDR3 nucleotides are TGCGCCAGCAGCTGGGGGGGGACTAGCGGGAGAGGTGAGCAGTACTTC. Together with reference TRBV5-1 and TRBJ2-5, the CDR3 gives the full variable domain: KAGVTQTPRYLIKTRGQQVTLSCSPISGHRSVSWYQQTPGQGLQFLFEYFSETQRNKGNFPGRFSGRQFSNSRSEMNVSTLELGDSALYLCASSWGGTSGRGEQYFGPGTRLLVL.

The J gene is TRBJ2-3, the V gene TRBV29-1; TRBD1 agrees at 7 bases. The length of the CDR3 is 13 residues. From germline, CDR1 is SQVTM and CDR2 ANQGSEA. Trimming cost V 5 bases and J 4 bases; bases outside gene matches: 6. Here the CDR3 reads CSVTLTGPDTQYF. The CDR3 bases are TGCAGCGTTACCCTGACAGGGCCAGATACGCAGTATTTT.

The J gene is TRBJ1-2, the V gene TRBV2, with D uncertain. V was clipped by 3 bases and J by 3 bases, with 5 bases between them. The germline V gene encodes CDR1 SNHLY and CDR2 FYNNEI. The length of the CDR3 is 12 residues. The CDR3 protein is CASSDLYYGYTF. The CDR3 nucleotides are TGTGCCAGCAGTGACCTCTACTATGGCTACACCTTC. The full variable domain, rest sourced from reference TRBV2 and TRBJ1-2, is EPEVTQTPSHQVTQMGQEVILRCVPISNHLYFYWYRQILGQKVEFLVSFYNNEISEKSEIFDDQFSVERPDGSNFTLKIRSTKLEDSAMYFCASSDLYYGYTFGSGTRLTVV.

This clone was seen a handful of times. In DNA form, the CDR3 reads TGCGCCAGCAGCCAAGGTCAGGGGGCGACCTACGAGCAGTACTTC. It translates to CASSQGQGATYEQYF. J is TRBJ2-7 and V is TRBV4-3; TRBD1 agrees at 8 bases. J lost 2 bases, V lost 1 base, and 4 bases had no gene match. CDR3 length: 15 residues. CDR1 is LGHNA, CDR2 YSLEER, per germline.

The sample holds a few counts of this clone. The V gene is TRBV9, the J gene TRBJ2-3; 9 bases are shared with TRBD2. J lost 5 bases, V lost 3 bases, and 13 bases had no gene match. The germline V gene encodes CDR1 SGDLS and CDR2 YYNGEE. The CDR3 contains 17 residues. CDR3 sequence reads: CASSADGARGGIDTQYF. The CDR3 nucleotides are TGTGCCAGCAGCGCCGACGGGGCGCGGGGGGGCATAGATACGCAGTATTTT.

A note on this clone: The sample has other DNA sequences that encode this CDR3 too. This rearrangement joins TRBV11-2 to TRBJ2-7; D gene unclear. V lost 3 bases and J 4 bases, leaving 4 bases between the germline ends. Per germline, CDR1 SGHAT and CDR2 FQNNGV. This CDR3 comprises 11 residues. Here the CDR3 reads CASSFLYEQYF. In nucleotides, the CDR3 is TGTGCCAGCAGCTTTCTATACGAGCAGTACTTC.

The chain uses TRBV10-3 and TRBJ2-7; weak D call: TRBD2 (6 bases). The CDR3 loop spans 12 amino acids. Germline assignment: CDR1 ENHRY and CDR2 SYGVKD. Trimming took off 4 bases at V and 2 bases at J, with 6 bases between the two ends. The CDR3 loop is CAISGGAYEQYF. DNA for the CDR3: TGTGCCATCAGTGGGGGGGCCTACGAGCAGTACTTC.

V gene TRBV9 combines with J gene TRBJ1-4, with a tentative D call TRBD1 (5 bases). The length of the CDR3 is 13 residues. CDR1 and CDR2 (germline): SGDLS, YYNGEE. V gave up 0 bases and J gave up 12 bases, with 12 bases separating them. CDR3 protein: CASSVGTGVELFF. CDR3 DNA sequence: TGTGCCAGCAGCGTAGGAACGGGGGTCGAACTGTTTTTT.

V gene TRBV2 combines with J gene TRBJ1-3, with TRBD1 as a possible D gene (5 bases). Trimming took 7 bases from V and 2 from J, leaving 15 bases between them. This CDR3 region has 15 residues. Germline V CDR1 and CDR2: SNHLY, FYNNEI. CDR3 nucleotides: TGTGCCAGCACGAGGGGAGGGGCTGCTGGAAACACCATATATTTT. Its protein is CASTRGGAAGNTIYF.

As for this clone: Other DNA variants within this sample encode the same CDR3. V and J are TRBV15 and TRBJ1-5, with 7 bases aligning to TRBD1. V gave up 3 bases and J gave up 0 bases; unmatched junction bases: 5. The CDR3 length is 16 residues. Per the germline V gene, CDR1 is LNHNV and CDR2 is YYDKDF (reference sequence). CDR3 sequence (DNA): TGTGCCACCAGCAGGGGGACAGCTTATAGCAATCAGCCCCAGCATTTT. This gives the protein CATSRGTAYSNQPQHF.

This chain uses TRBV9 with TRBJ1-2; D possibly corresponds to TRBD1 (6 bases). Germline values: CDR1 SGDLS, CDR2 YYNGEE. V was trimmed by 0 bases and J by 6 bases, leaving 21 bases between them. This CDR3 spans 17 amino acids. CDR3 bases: TGTGCCAGCAGCGTAGCGTGTAGGGGGGGGGACCGGAATGGCTACACCTTC. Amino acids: CASSVACRGGDRNGYTF. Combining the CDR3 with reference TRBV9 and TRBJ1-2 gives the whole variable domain DSGVTQTPKHLITATGQRVTLRCSPRSGDLSVYWYQQSLDQGLQFLIQYYNGEERAKGNILERFSAQQFPDLHSELNLSSLELGDSALYFCASSVACRGGDRNGYTFGSGTRLTVV.

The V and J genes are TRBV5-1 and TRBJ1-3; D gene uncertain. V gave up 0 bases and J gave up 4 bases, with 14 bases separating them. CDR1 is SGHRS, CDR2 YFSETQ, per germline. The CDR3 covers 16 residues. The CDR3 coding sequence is TGCGCCAGCAGCTTGGGGCTTCGGGGAAGGGGAAACACCATATATTTT. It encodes CASSLGLRGRGNTIYF.